Following are 16 T cell receptor beta chains from one sample sequenced in a study of T-cell memory formation after mild COVID-19 listed by TCRdb under 2021. Receptors were amplified or captured by 5' RACE. Sequenced on an Illumina NovaSeq 6000. TCRdb redid the processing of the public reads, applying fastp at Q25 and MiXCR, and retained in-frame beta chains. All rows with the same CDR3 protein become a single entry with the most common DNA and genes. The sample table lists 530,000 or so distinct CDR3 sequences, about 18% of them with a count of one. About 7.4% of the sample belongs to the ten largest clones. Sequenced input: PBMCs or a T cell subset sorted from them (not recorded which). These TCRs come from an adult woman who had mild COVID-19 (a few samples of this study predate the infection). The sample titles of this study are shuffled in the database, so cell type and time point are left out; the donor was told from shared clones.

V gene TRBV20-1 combines with J gene TRBJ2-7, with D possibly TRBD1 on 6 matching bases. V was shortened by 5 bases and J by 0 bases, with 17 bases between the two germline ends. This CDR3 is 15 amino acids long. CDR1 and CDR2 (germline): DFQATT, SNEGSKA (reference sequence). The CDR3 region has the DNA TGCAGTGCTTTCCGACAGGAGCGGAACTCCTACGAGCAGTACTTC. Encoded protein: CSAFRQERNSYEQYF.

This chain uses TRBV3-1 with TRBJ1-3, with unresolved D. V was shortened by 2 bases and J by 0 bases, with 11 bases between the two germline ends. Germline V gene sequence: CDR1 LGHDT, CDR2 YNNKEL (reference sequence). This CDR3 region has 16 residues. As DNA, the CDR3 is TGTGCCAGCAGCCAATACATAAGGTACTCTGGAAACACCATATATTTT. Translation: CASSQYIRYSGNTIYF.

The chain has TRBV25-1 and TRBJ2-1; D ambiguous. The CDR3 runs to 15 residues. Germline-derived CDR1 and CDR2 are MGHDK and SYGVNS. Trimming shortened V by 0 bases and J by 4 bases, and 10 bases separated the two germline ends. In DNA form, the CDR3 reads TGTGCCAGCAGTGAATATCTGGGCCAATACAATGAGCAGTTCTTC. This translates into CASSEYLGQYNEQFF.

This sequence joins TRBV4-1 and TRBJ2-7; D is uncertain. This CDR3 contains 14 residues. Germline lookup yields CDR1 MGHRA and CDR2 YSYEKL. V lost 0 bases and J 3 bases, leaving 9 bases between the germline ends. The CDR3 bases are TGCGCCAGCAGCCAAGATACCCGTAGCTACGAGCAGTACTTC. Translating it yields CASSQDTRSYEQYF.

This clonotype has just a few counts. This chain connects TRBV12-3 or TRBV12-4 to TRBJ1-2; no definite D call. The V end lost 5 bases, the J end lost 0 bases, and 13 bases lay between the germline ends. The CDR3 length is 15 residues. Here the CDR3 DNA reads TGTGCCAGCAGTACCACACCTGACCCTAACTATGGCTACACCTTC. Translation: CASSTTPDPNYGYTF.

V is TRBV18 and J is TRBJ1-1; 8 positions match TRBD1. The CDR3 totals 13 residues. V was clipped by 8 bases and J by 3 bases; unmatched bases: 5. CDR1 and CDR2 from the germline V gene are KGHSH and LQKENI. The CDR3 region is CASQTDRDTEAFF. As DNA, the CDR3 is TGTGCCAGCCAAACGGACAGGGACACTGAAGCTTTCTTT.

V is TRBV15 and J is TRBJ1-2; D not resolved. Per the germline V gene, CDR1 is LNHNV and CDR2 is YYDKDF (reference sequence). Trimming cost V 4 bases and J 6 bases, with 18 bases left between them. The CDR3 runs to 15 residues. CDR3 nucleotides: TGTGCCACCAGCAAGCTAGGGAGCGGGGAGCATGGCTACACCTTC. As protein: CATSKLGSGEHGYTF. The entire variable domain, with the rest obtained from reference TRBV15 and TRBJ1-2, is as follows: DAMVIQNPRYQVTQFGKPVTLSCSQTLNHNVMYWYQQKSSQAPKLLFHYYDKDFNNEADTPDNFQSRRPNTSFCFLDIRSPGLGDTAMYLCATSKLGSGEHGYTFGSGTRLTVV.

This clonotype was observed a few times. J is TRBJ2-2 and V is TRBV3-1, with a tentative D call TRBD2 (6 bases). This CDR3 is 15 amino acids long. The germline V gene encodes CDR1 LGHDT and CDR2 YNNKEL (reference sequence). V gave up 0 bases and J gave up 2 bases, with 7 bases separating them. As DNA, the CDR3 is TGTGCCAGCAGCCAAGAGGGGACTAACACCGGGGAGCTGTTTTTT. Its protein product is CASSQEGTNTGELFF.

This clonotype was observed a handful of times. The chain has TRBV6-6 and TRBJ1-1; D call uncertain. V was trimmed by 6 bases and J by 5 bases, leaving 7 bases between them. The CDR3 is 11 residues long. The germline V gene encodes CDR1 MNHNY and CDR2 SVGAGI (reference sequence). The CDR3 coding sequence is TGTGCCAGCAGAGAAAGAACTGAAGCTTTCTTT. Translating it yields CASRERTEAFF.

Only a few counts were recorded for this clonotype. The V gene is TRBV14, the J gene TRBJ2-1; a weak D match, TRBD2 (6 bases). V lost 1 base, J lost 5 bases, and 12 bases lay in between. Germline V gene sequence: CDR1 SGHDN, CDR2 FVKESK. The length of the CDR3 is 15 residues. The CDR3 DNA follows: TGTGCCAGCAGCCAAGCGAGTAGCGGCAACAATGAGCAGTTCTTC. This translates into CASSQASSGNNEQFF.

V and J are TRBV29-1 and TRBJ2-7, with TRBD1 matching 10 bases. The J segment lost 3 bases and the V segment lost 4 bases, leaving 6 bases of the junction unmatched. Germline CDR1 reads SQVTM; CDR2 reads ANQGSEA. The CDR3 contains 14 residues. CDR3 sequence (DNA): TGCAGCGTTGTGCTTGGACAGGGGGACTACGAGCAGTACTTC. Its translation is CSVVLGQGDYEQYF.

This clonotype was seen a handful of times. The V gene is TRBV6-5, the J gene TRBJ1-6, with 7 bases aligning to TRBD1. This CDR3 contains 14 residues. Per the germline V gene, CDR1 is MNHEY and CDR2 is SVGAGI. Trimming removed 6 bases from V and 7 bases from J; junction bases left unmatched: 6. The CDR3 DNA reads TGTGCCAGCAGGGGGGACAGCCAAAATTCACCCCTCCACTTT. As protein: CASRGDSQNSPLHF.

In its sample, this clonotype was seen a few times. The rearrangement links TRBV7-6 to TRBJ2-2; 12 nucleotides line up with TRBD2. CDR1 is SGHVS and CDR2 is FNYEAQ in the germline V gene. The junction had 3 bases not matched to a gene; V was cut back by 2 bases and J by 2 bases. The CDR3 is made up of 17 amino acids. The CDR3 spells CASSLMTSGGNTGELFF. In nucleotides, the CDR3 is TGTGCCAGCAGCTTAATGACTAGCGGGGGAAACACCGGGGAGCTGTTTTTT.

This chain links TRBV20-1 with TRBJ2-5, with D tentatively TRBD2 (5 bases). CDR1 and CDR2 from the germline V gene are DFQATT and SNEGSKA (reference sequence). Deletions cut 7 bases from V and 3 bases from J, with 24 bases between. The CDR3 is made up of 16 amino acids. CDR3 in DNA: TGCAGTGTGAAGGTCTCCGATCTCGGGGTTGAAGAGACCCAGTACTTC. Translating gives CSVKVSDLGVEETQYF.

This clonotype appeared a few times. The chain carries TRBV5-1 and TRBJ1-1, with TRBD1 identical over 7 bases. This CDR3 is 14 amino acids long. Germline V gene data show CDR1 as SGHRS and CDR2 as YFSETQ. V gave up 4 bases and J gave up 3 bases; unmatched junction bases: 6. CDR3 sequence (DNA): TGCGCCAGCAGCCCGGGACAGATACACACTGAAGCTTTCTTT. Translating it yields CASSPGQIHTEAFF.

The V call is TRBV2, the J call TRBJ2-5; D uncertain. V lost 8 bases to trimming and J lost 5 bases, with 21 bases between them. The CDR3 spans 15 residues. Germline loops: CDR1 SNHLY, CDR2 FYNNEI. The CDR3, as DNA: TGTGCCAGCTACCCGGGCCTCCTGAAGGAGGAGACCCAGTACTTC. Translating gives CASYPGLLKEETQYF. The whole variable domain, remainder taken from reference TRBV2 and TRBJ2-5, is EPEVTQTPSHQVTQMGQEVILRCVPISNHLYFYWYRQILGQKVEFLVSFYNNEISEKSEIFDDQFSVERPDGSNFTLKIRSTKLEDSAMYFCASYPGLLKEETQYFGPGTRLLVL.